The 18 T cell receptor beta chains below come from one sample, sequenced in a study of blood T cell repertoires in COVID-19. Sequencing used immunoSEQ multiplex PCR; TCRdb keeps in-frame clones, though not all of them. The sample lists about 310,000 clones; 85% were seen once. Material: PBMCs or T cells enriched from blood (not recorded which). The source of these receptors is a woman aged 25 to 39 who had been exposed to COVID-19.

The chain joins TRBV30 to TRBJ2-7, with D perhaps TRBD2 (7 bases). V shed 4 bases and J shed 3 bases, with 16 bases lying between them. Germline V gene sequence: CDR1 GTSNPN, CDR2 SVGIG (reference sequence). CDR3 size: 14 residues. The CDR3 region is CAWTGKGGFYEQYF. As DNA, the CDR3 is TGTGCCTGGACGGGGAAGGGGGGGTTCTACGAGCAGTACTTC.

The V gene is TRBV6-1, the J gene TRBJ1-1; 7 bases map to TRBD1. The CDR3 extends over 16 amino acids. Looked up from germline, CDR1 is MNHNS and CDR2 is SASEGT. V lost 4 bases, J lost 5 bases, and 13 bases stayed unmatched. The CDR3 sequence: CASSVLEGAPITEAFF. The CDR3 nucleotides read TGTGCCAGCAGTGTTCTCGAGGGGGCGCCGATTACTGAAGCTTTCTTT.

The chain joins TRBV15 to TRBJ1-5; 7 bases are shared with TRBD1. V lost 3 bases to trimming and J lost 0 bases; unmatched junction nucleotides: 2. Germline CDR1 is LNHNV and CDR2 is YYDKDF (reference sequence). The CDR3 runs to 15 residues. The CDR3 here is CATSRDRYSNQPQHF. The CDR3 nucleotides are TGTGCCACCAGCAGGGACAGGTATAGCAATCAGCCCCAGCATTTT.

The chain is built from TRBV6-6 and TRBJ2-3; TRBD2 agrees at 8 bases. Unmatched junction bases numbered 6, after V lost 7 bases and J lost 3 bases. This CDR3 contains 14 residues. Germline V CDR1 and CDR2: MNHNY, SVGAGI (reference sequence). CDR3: CASNPGTSTDTQYF. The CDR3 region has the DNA TGTGCCAGCAATCCCGGGACTAGTACAGATACGCAGTATTTT.

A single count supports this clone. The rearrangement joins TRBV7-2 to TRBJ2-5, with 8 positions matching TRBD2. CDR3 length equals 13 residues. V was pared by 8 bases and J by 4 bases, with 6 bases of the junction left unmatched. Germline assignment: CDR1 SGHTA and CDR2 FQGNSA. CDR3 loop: CASFGTRGETQYF. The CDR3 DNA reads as TGTGCCAGCTTCGGGACTAGAGGAGAGACCCAGTACTTC. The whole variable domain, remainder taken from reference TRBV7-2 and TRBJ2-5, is GAGVSQSPSNKVTEKGKDVELRCDPISGHTALYWYRQSLGQGLEFLIYFQGNSAPDKSGLPSDRFSAERTGGSVSTLTIQRTQQEDSAVYLCASFGTRGETQYFGPGTRLLVL.

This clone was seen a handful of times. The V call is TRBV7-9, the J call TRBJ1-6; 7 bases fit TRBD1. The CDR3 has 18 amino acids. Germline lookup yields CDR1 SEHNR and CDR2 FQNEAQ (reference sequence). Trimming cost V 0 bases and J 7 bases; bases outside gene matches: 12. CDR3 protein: CASSLANRGEFPNSPLHF. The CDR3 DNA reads TGTGCCAGCAGCTTAGCGAACAGGGGCGAATTCCCGAATTCACCCCTCCACTTT. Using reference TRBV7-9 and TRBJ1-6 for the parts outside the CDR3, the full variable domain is DTGVSQNPRHKITKRGQNVTFRCDPISEHNRLYWYRQTLGQGPEFLTYFQNEAQLEKSRLLSDRFSAERPKGSFSTLEIQRTEQGDSAMYLCASSLANRGEFPNSPLHFGNGTRLTVT.

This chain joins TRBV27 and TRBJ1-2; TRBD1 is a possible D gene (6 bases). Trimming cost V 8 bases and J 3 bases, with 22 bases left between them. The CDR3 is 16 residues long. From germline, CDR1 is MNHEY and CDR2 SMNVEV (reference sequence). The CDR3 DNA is TGTGCCAGCCCGCTCCCCCTACAGGGAGGGGACTATGGCTACACCTTC. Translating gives CASPLPLQGGDYGYTF.

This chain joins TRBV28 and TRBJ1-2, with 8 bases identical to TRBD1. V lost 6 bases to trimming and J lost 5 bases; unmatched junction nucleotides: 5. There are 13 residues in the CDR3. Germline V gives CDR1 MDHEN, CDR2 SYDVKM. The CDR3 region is CASRGQAIYGYTF. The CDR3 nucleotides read TGTGCCAGCAGGGGACAGGCCATTTATGGCTACACCTTC.

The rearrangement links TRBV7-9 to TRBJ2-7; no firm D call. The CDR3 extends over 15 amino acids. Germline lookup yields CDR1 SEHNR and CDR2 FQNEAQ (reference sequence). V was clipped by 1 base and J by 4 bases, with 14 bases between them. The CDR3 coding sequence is TGTGCCAGCAGCTTAGTCCGGGTTTATCCTTACGAGCAGTACTTC. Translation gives CASSLVRVYPYEQYF.

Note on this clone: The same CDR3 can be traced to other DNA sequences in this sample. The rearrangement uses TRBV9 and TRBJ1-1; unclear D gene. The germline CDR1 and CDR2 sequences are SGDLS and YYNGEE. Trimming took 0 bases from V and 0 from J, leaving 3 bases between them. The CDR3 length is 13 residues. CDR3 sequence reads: CASSVAVNTEAFF. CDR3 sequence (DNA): TGTGCCAGCAGCGTAGCGGTGAACACTGAAGCTTTCTTT.

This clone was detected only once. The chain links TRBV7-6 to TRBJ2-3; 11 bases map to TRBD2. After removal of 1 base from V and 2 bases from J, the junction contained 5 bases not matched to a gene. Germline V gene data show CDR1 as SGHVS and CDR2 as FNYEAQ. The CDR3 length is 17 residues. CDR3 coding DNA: TGTGCCAGCAGCTTAGGTGCTAGCGGGGGGACCACAGATACGCAGTATTTT. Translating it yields CASSLGASGGTTDTQYF.

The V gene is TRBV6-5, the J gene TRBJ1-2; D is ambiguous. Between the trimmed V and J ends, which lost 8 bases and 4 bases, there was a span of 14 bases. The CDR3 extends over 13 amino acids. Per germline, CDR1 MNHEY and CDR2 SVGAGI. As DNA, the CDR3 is TGTGCCAGCTTCGAAGGCACGGGCTATGGCTACACCTTC. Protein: CASFEGTGYGYTF.

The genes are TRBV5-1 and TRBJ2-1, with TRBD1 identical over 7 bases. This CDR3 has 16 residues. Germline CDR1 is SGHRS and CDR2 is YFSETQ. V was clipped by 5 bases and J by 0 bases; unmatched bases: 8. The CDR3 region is CASRSTGQASYNEQFF. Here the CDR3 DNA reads TGCGCCAGCAGATCAACAGGACAGGCCTCCTACAATGAGCAGTTCTTC.

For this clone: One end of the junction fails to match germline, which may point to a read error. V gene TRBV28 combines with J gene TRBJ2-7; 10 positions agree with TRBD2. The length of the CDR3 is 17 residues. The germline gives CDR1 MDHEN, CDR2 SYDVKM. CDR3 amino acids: CASSLLRSSGRRNEQYF. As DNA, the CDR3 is TGTGCCAGTAGTTTATTAAGATCTAGCGGGAGAAGGAACGAGCAGTACTTC.

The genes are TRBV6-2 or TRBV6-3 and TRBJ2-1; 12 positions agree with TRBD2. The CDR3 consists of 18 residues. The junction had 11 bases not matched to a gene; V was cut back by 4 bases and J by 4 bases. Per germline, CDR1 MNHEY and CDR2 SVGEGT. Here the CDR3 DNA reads TGTGCCAGCAGTTCCGGATTCTTGACTAGCGGGGGATACAATGAGCAGTTCTTC. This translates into CASSSGFLTSGGYNEQFF.

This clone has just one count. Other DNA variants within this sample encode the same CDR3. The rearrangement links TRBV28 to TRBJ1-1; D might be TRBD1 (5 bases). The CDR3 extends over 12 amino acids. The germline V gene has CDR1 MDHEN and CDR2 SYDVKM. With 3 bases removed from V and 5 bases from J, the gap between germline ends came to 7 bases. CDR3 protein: CASSFGGTEAFF. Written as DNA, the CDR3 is TGTGCCAGCAGTTTCGGGGGAACTGAAGCTTTCTTT. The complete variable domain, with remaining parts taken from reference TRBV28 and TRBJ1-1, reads DVKVTQSSRYLVKRTGEKVFLECVQDMDHENMFWYRQDPGLGLRLIYFSYDVKMKEKGDIPEGYSVSREKKERFSLILESASTNQTSMYLCASSFGGTEAFFGQGTRLTVV.

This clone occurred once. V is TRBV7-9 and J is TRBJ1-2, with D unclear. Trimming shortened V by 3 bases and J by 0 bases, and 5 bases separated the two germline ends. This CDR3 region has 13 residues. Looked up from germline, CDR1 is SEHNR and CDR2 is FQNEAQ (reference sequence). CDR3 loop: CASSFQTNYGYTF. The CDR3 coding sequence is TGTGCCAGCAGCTTCCAGACTAACTATGGCTACACCTTC.

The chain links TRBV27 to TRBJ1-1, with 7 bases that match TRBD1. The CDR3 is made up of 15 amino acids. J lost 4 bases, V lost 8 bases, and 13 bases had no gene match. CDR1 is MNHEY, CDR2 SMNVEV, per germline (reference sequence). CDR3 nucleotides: TGTGCCAGCTCCCCGAGACAGGGATCTAGCACTGAAGCTTTCTTT. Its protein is CASSPRQGSSTEAFF.